The clone carrying this T cell receptor beta chain was seen more than once but under ten times. Its target is not known. For the second PCR, which ran for 7 to 11 cycles, a sample-barcoded 5' primer and a J-beta primer mix were used. Each cDNA was tagged by a template-switch adaptor containing 12 random nucleotides. A single record per CDR3 protein comes from TCRdb applying MiXCR to the 5' RACE reads. The top ten clones hold around 7.7% of a sample with some 1.7 million distinct CDR3 sequences, 28% of them seen once. The data belong to a study of blood T cells in healthy people across ages. Study-wide context: Capture by template switching was about one barcoded beta molecule per two T cells. Whole-study findings and limits: Naive T cell percentage and TCR beta diversity correlated strongly.

Per-sample PBMC isolation yielded at least 7 million cells. The TCR comes from a woman in her twenties or thirties in good health. The material sequenced was blood.

CDR3 sequence: CASSPGVVEVGANVLTF. In DNA form, the CDR3 reads TGTGCCAGCAGCCCCGGCGTTGTGGAGGTCGGGGCCAACGTCCTGACTTTC. The rearrangement uses TRBV7-9 and TRBJ2-6, with a weak D call TRBD2 (5 bases). Germline loops: CDR1 SEHNR, CDR2 FQNEAQ (reference sequence). The V end lost 5 bases, the J end lost 4 bases, and 18 bases lay between the germline ends. The CDR3 sequence is 17 residues long.